This TCR beta chain was sequenced for a study of T cell responses to AZD1222 COVID-19 vaccine. Generated by immunoSEQ multiplex PCR, the TCRdb table keeps only in-frame clones and is missing some. This sample has about 110,000 clones, with about nine tenths found just once. Trimming took off 0 bases at V and 10 bases at J, with 17 bases between the two ends. CDR1 is LNHNV and CDR2 is YYDKDF in the germline V gene (reference sequence). The CDR3 contains 15 residues. The chain carries TRBV15 and TRBJ2-3; TRBD1 might be the D (5 bases). The source of this sequence is an adult in good health. Sequenced material: peripheral blood, taken on day 0 of AZD1222 vaccination. Here the CDR3 DNA reads TGTGCCACCAGCAGAGATATCCAGGGCTCAGTAGCGCAGTATTTT. Translation: CATSRDIQGSVAQYF.